This T cell receptor beta chain stems from a study of PD-1 blockade in classical Hodgkin lymphoma. Overall study: The patients were dosed with nivolumab 3 mg/kg, infused intravenously every 2 weeks. Study conclusions and caveats: A significant rise in TCR diversity was seen by C4D1 for CD4+ cells but not for CD8+ cells.

Measured with immunoSEQ multiplex PCR; TCRdb has only the in-frame clones, and not every one. The table includes about 16,000 clones, about 83% detected once. Time point reported: cycle 4 day 1 (C4D1), after 5 to 7 weeks of nivolumab. Relapse was seen in all patients after autologous stem cell transplantation, and brentuximab vedotin exposure was variable. Points on this clone: The antigen is not known.

The germline CDR1 and CDR2 sequences are SGHKS and YYEKEE (reference sequence). This CDR3 has 14 amino acids. V shed 4 bases and J 8 bases; nucleotides not matched to a gene: 8. The clonotype was recovered from a human donor with classical Hodgkin lymphoma. Sequencing used peripheral blood mononuclear cells (PBMCs), obtained before the fourth cycle of nivolumab. The chain combines TRBV5-5 with TRBJ1-4; 7 nucleotides agree with TRBD1. CDR3 sequence reads: CASSPQGYAEKLFF. DNA for the CDR3: TGTGCCAGCAGCCCACAGGGGTACGCGGAAAAACTGTTTTTT. The full variable domain, completed using reference TRBV5-5 and TRBJ1-4, is DAGVTQSPTHLIKTRGQQVTLRCSPISGHKSVSWYQQVLGQGPQFIFQYYEKEERGRGNFPDRFSARQFPNYSSELNVNALLLGDSALYLCASSPQGYAEKLFFGSGTQLSVL.